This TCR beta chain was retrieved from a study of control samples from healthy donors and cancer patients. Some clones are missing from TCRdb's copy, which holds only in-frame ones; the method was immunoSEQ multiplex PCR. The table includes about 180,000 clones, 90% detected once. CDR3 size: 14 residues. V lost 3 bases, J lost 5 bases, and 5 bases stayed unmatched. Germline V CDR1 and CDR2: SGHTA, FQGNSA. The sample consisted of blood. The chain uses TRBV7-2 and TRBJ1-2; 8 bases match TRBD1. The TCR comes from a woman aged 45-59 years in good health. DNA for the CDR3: TGTGCCAGCAGCTTGGACAGGGTAGGGTATGGCTACACCTTC. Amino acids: CASSLDRVGYGYTF.